This entry concerns a single T cell receptor beta chain. The record originates from a study of blood T cell repertoires in COVID-19. In the source study's methods: It was from reference gene primer amplification that nucleated cell counts were estimated. TCRdb's table, derived via immunoSEQ multiplex PCR, lists solely in-frame clones and lacks some. V, J and clone size reflect that table, while D and trimming were determined from the DNA. The sample records 200,000 to 250,000 clones, about nine tenths being singletons. The CDR3 is made up of 21 amino acids. V dropped 0 bases and J dropped 3; count of bases not matched to a gene: 20. The germline V gene has CDR1 LGHNA and CDR2 YNFKEQ. Each participant's cohort was designated according to participant-reported clinical history.

The receptor was derived from a man between 25 and 39 years old who had recovered from COVID-19. The V and J genes are TRBV4-2 and TRBJ1-5, with TRBD1 identical over 7 bases. Sequencing input: PBMCs or T cells enriched from blood (not recorded which). CDR3 sequence reads: CASSQDFAVRDSDPNNQPQHF. Written as DNA, the CDR3 is TGTGCCAGCAGCCAAGATTTCGCAGTTCGGGACAGCGATCCGAACAATCAGCCCCAGCATTTT.